This T cell receptor beta chain was retrieved from a study of OX40 agonist ivuxolimab in advanced cancers. Looking at the study overall: Averaging around 60 years in age, with a range of about 23 to 90, the cohort was 80% to 90% male. About 40% of patients had received prior checkpoint inhibitor therapy.

The timepoints at which blood was sampled were baseline, cycle 4 day 1, and cycle 7 day 1. Assay used: immunoSEQ multiplex PCR; TCRdb lists only in-frame clones, some missing. In the table there are tens of thousands of clones, about 81% of which are singletons. This clone has only a few counts. Its antigen is unidentified. The study, taken as a whole, reports: Dosing at 0.1 to 3.0 mg/kg was accompanied by clonal expansion of CD4+ and CD8+ blood T cells by week 6.

The clonotype originates from an adult with an advanced solid tumor such as melanoma, head and neck, liver or kidney cancer. The source material was CD4+ or CD8+ T cells sorted from blood, sampled in a trial of the OX40 agonist ivuxolimab.

In nucleotides, the CDR3 is TGTGCCAGCAGCCGGGGTTGGGGGGAAGCTCAAGAGACCCAGTACTTC. It encodes CASSRGWGEAQETQYF. J is TRBJ2-5 and V is TRBV7-2; TRBD2 is a possible D gene (6 bases). CDR1 and CDR2 from the germline V gene are SGHTA and FQGNSA. Trimming stripped 5 bases from V and 2 bases from J, with 18 bases between. The CDR3 has 16 residues. Filled out from reference TRBV7-2 and TRBJ2-5, the complete variable domain reads GAGVSQSPSNKVTEKGKDVELRCDPISGHTALYWYRQSLGQGLEFLIYFQGNSAPDKSGLPSDRFSAERTGGSVSTLTIQRTQQEDSAVYLCASSRGWGEAQETQYFGPGTRLLVL.